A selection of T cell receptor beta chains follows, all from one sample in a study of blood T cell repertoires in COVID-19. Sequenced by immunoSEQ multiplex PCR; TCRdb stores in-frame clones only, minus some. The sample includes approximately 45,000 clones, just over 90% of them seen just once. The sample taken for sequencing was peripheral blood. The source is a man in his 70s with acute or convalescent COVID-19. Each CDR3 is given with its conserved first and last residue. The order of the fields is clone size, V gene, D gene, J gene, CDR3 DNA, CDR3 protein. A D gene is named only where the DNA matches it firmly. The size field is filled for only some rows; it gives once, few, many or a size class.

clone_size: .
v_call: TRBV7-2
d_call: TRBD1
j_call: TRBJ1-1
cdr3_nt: TGTGCCAGCAGCTCCTGGTGGACAGGGCAGAACACTGAAGCTTTCTTT
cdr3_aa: CASSSWWTGQNTEAFF

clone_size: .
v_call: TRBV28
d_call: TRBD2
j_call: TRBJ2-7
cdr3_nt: TGTGCCAGCAGTCCGCTCCGGGGGGGAGGGTACGAGCAGTACTTC
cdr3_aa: CASSPLRGGGYEQYF

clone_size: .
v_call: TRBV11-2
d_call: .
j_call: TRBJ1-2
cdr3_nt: TGTGCCAGCAGCAGACAGGCCACAAACTATGGCTACACCTTC
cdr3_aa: CASSRQATNYGYTF

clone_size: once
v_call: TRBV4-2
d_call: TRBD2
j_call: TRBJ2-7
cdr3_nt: TGTGCCAGCAGCCATCTAGCGGGGGCGATCTCCTACGAGCAGTACTTC
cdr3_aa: CASSHLAGAISYEQYF

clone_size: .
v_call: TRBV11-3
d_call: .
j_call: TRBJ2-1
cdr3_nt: TGTGCCAGCAGCCCAAGGCTGGGCCACAATGAGCAGTTCTTC
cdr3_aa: CASSPRLGHNEQFF

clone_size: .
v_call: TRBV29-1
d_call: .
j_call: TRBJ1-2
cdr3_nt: TGCAGCGTCTCCGGAGGGGTGGGCTATGGCTACACCTTC
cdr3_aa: CSVSGGVGYGYTF

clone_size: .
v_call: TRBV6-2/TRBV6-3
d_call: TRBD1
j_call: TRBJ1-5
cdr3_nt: TGTGCCAGCAGTTACTCAGGGGACAGGGGTCTACCCCTATCCAATCAGCCCCAGCATTTT
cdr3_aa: CASSYSGDRGLPLSNQPQHF

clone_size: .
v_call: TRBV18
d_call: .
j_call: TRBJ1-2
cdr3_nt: TGTGCCAGCTCACCAAGCGGAGGATCGAATGGCTACACCTTC
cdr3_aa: CASSPSGGSNGYTF

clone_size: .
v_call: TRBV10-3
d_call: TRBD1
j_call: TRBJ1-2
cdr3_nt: TGTGCCACAATGCCGGGACAGGGGTACTCGGGCTACACCTTC
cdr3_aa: CATMPGQGYSGYTF

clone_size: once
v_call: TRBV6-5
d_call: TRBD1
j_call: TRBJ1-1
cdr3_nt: TGTGCCAGCAGTTCCCCCATGGCACAGGGGGGGACTGAAGCTTTCTTT
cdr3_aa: CASSSPMAQGGTEAFF

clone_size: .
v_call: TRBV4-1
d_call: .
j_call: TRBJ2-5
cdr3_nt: TGCGCCAGCAGCCCGATTTTGCGCGCGGAGGAGACCCAGTACTTC
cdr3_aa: CASSPILRAEETQYF

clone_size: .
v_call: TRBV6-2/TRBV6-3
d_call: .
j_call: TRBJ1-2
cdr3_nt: TGTGCCAGCAGCCGGGCAAGGATGAATGGCTACACCTTC
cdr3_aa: CASSRARMNGYTF

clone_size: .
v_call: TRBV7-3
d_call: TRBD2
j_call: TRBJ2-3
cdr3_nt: TGTGCCAGCAGCCCCGGGACTAGCGGGCTCACAGATACGCAGTATTTT
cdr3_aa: CASSPGTSGLTDTQYF

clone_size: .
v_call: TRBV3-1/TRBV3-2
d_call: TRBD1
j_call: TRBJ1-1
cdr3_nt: TGTGCCAGCAGCGGACAGGGGTTGGGGGCTTTCTTT
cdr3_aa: CASSGQGLGAFF

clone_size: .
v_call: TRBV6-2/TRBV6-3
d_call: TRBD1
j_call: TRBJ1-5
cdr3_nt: TGTGCCAGCAGTGAGGACAGGGAACTGAGTGGCAATCAGCCCCAGCATTTT
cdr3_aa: CASSEDRELSGNQPQHF

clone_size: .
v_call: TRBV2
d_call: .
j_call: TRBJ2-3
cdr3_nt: TGTGCCAGCAATCTGGATACGCAGTATTTT
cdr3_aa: CASNLDTQYF

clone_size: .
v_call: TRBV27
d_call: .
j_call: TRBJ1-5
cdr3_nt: TGTGCCAGCAGTTTCTCGGGTGAGAATCAGCCCCAGCATTTT
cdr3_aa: CASSFSGENQPQHF